The clone carrying this T cell receptor (beta chain) came up once. What it binds is unknown. This sample was taken from a study of T cells in localized non-small cell lung cancer. Study observations and caveats: Uninvolved adjacent lung had the highest recorded T cell clonality, with tumor below it.

The table came from immunoSEQ multiplex PCR; TCRdb's copy has only in-frame clones and leaves some out. Of over 25,000 clones in the sample, around 92% were seen once. The CDR3 has 13 residues. Deletions cut 2 bases from V and 5 bases from J, with 10 bases between. Germline V gene sequence: CDR1 SGHRS, CDR2 YFSETQ. Sample: peripheral blood, taken before any cancer treatment. The V and J genes are TRBV5-1 and TRBJ2-5; TRBD1 is a possible D gene (6 bases). The source is a female donor over 55 with stage I lung adenocarcinoma. CDR3 bases: TGCGCCAGCAGCTTATCAGGGGATGAGACCCAGTACTTC. This codes for CASSLSGDETQYF.